A selection of T cell receptor beta chains follows, all from one sample in a study of blood T cell repertoires in COVID-19. The assay was immunoSEQ multiplex PCR, and TCRdb's table has in-frame clones only and misses some. The sample records about 210,000 clones, 70% to 90% being singletons. The sample was peripheral blood. All receptors come from a woman in her thirties or forties with acute or convalescent COVID-19. CDR3s include the opening cysteine and the closing phenylalanine or tryptophan. The D gene is left open where the match is weak. Only part of the rows carry a size: once, few, many, or a class if the clone is expanded.

.,TRBJ2-1,TRBD2,TRBV24-1,TGTGCCACCAGTGATTCCAAAGCGGGGCTGCGAGAGCAGTTCTTC,CATSDSKAGLREQFF
.,TRBJ1-2,.,TRBV3-1/TRBV3-2,TGTGCCAGCACACAGGGATTTTACTATGGCTACACCTTC,CASTQGFYYGYTF
.,TRBJ1-1,.,TRBV19,TGTGCCAGTAGATCAGGGTTGGGCCCTCAAAGGACTGAAGCTTTCTTT,CASRSGLGPQRTEAFF
.,TRBJ2-1,TRBD2,TRBV3-1/TRBV3-2,TGTGCCAGCAACCACGGACTAGCGGGGGGGTTTAGCTCCTACAATGAGCAGTTCTTC,CASNHGLAGGFSSYNEQFF
.,TRBJ1-1,.,TRBV6-6,TGTGCCAGCAGTTACTCTTCGAGGTCCACTGAAGCTTTCTTT,CASSYSSRSTEAFF
.,TRBJ2-3,TRBD2,TRBV5-1,TGCGCCAGCAGCTTGGGACTAGCGCCTCACACAGATACGCAGTATTTT,CASSLGLAPHTDTQYF
.,TRBJ2-2,.,TRBV24-1,TGTGCCACCAGTGATTGGATGACTAGGCAGGGAATGACCGGGGAGCTGTTTTTT,CATSDWMTRQGMTGELFF
few,TRBJ2-5,TRBD1,TRBV7-9,TGTGCCAGCAGCTTAGGGACAGGCGCTGTGTTGGAGACCCAGTACTTC,CASSLGTGAVLETQYF
.,TRBJ1-3,.,TRBV11-2,TGTGCCAGCGGGGCGCGGGGATTGCGATCTGGAAACACCATATATTTT,CASGARGLRSGNTIYF
.,TRBJ2-3,TRBD2,TRBV5-1,TGCGCCAGCAGGTTCGGGACTAGCGGGAGCACAGATACGCAGTATTTT,CASRFGTSGSTDTQYF
few,TRBJ1-1,.,TRBV25-1,TGTGCCAGCAGTCAACCGGGTGCGGGTGAAGCTTTCTTT,CASSQPGAGEAFF
.,TRBJ2-5,TRBD1,TRBV7-3,TGTGCCAGCAGCTTAACGGTACAGGGGTTTGGAGAGACCCAGTACTTC,CASSLTVQGFGETQYF
.,TRBJ2-3,.,TRBV2,TGTGCCAGCAGTGAAAATCAGGCCCCAGATACGCAGTATTTT,CASSENQAPDTQYF
.,TRBJ2-3,TRBD1,TRBV19,TGTGCCAGTACGCGGGGCAGGGGGCTAGCAGATACGCAGTATTTT,CASTRGRGLADTQYF
.,TRBJ2-2,.,TRBV5-1,TGCGCCAGCAGCTTGGATTCGGTGAACACCGGGGAGCTGTTTTTT,CASSLDSVNTGELFF
.,TRBJ2-3,.,TRBV20-1,TGCAGTGCTAGTATCGGCAGGGCGGAAGATACGCAGTATTTT,CSASIGRAEDTQYF
.,TRBJ1-1,.,TRBV12-5,TGTGCTAGTGGCCCAACGGACAATGTAAGGACTGAAGCTTTCTTT,CASGPTDNVRTEAFF
.,TRBJ2-1,TRBD2,TRBV5-1,TGCGCCAGCAGACCAGCAAATAGCGGGGAAGAGAATGAGCAGTTCTTC,CASRPANSGEENEQFF
.,TRBJ2-3,TRBD1,TRBV19,TGTGCCAGTAGTATAGCAGGGGGCCCAGATACGCAGTATTTT,CASSIAGGPDTQYF
.,TRBJ1-1,.,TRBV5-1,TGCGCCAGCAGCGCGTCAGGGATATCGAGGACTGAAGCTTTCTTT,CASSASGISRTEAFF
.,TRBJ2-2,.,TRBV19,TGTGCCAGTTATAGGAACACCGGGGAGCTGTTTTTT,CASYRNTGELFF
once,TRBJ2-3,TRBD2,TRBV3-1/TRBV3-2,TGTGCCAGCAGCAAATACCTAGCGGGGGGCACCCGCCCAGATACGCAGTATTTT,CASSKYLAGGTRPDTQYF
.,TRBJ2-1,TRBD2,TRBV3-1/TRBV3-2,TGTGCCAGCAGCCAAGGGAGCGGGGGGGTACTGTCCTACAATGAGCAGTTCTTC,CASSQGSGGVLSYNEQFF
.,TRBJ2-3,TRBD2,TRBV5-1,TGCGCCAGCAGCGATTGGGGGGGTCCTAGCACAGATACGCAGTATTTT,CASSDWGGPSTDTQYF
once,TRBJ1-1,TRBD1,TRBV19,TGTGCCAGTAGTCCGCAGGGGGCGAGCACTGAAGCTTTCTTT,CASSPQGASTEAFF
many,TRBJ1-1,TRBD1,TRBV27,TGTGCCAGCAGTTCCGGGACAGGGGGCAGATCTTTCTTT,CASSSGTGGRSFF
.,TRBJ1-3,.,TRBV15,TGTGCCACCAGCAGAGGCCCGAGCTCTGGAAACACCATATATTTT,CATSRGPSSGNTIYF
few,TRBJ1-4,TRBD1,TRBV5-1,TGCGCCAGCAGCGCCCGGACAGGGTTTATAACGGATGAAAAACTGTTTTTT,CASSARTGFITDEKLFF
.,TRBJ2-2,.,TRBV7-8,TGTGCCAGCAGCCCCCGGGAATTAATCACCGGGGAGCTGTTTTTT,CASSPRELITGELFF
few,TRBJ2-1,.,TRBV7-8,TGTGCCAGCAGCTTAGGGACAGTCCCCAGCTCCTACAATGAGCAGTTCTTC,CASSLGTVPSSYNEQFF
once,TRBJ2-5,.,TRBV12-5,TGTGCTAGCTGGGGGGAAGTAGAGACCCAGTACTTC,CASWGEVETQYF
few,TRBJ1-2,.,TRBV2,TGTGCCAGCAGTGAATTGAACCCCGGTGAGGGCTACACCTTC,CASSELNPGEGYTF
once,TRBJ2-5,.,TRBV11-2,TGTGCCAGCAGCTTCCGTCTCGGGACTCCCGAGACCCAGTACTTC,CASSFRLGTPETQYF
.,TRBJ1-1,.,TRBV29-1,TGCAGCGCCTTCGTACAGATAAACACTGAAGCTTTCTTT,CSAFVQINTEAFF
.,TRBJ1-1,TRBD1,TRBV9,TGTGCCAGCAGCCGAAATTACAGGGGCCTTGACACTGAAGCTTTCTTT,CASSRNYRGLDTEAFF
.,TRBJ1-2,.,TRBV29-1,TGCAGCGTTGAGCGGGGTGTTGCCTATGGCTACACCTTC,CSVERGVAYGYTF
.,TRBJ1-1,.,TRBV6-6,TGTGCCAGCAGTTACTCTGGGGAGGGATCGAACACTGAAGCTTTCTTT,CASSYSGEGSNTEAFF
.,TRBJ1-4,TRBD1,TRBV6-1,TGTGCCAGCAGTGATGGGACAGGCGCTAATGAAAAACTGTTTTTT,CASSDGTGANEKLFF
.,TRBJ1-6,TRBD1,TRBV11-2,TGTGCCAGCAGCTCAACGACAGGGGGCTCTTTTCCCCTCCACTTT,CASSSTTGGSFPLHF
.,TRBJ1-1,TRBD1,TRBV19,TGTGCCAGTAGTCCCTGGGACAGGGGGGTGAACACTGAAGCTTTCTTT,CASSPWDRGVNTEAFF
.,TRBJ1-2,.,TRBV25-1,TGTGCCAGCAGTGAATCTACAGACAACTATGGCTACACCTTC,CASSESTDNYGYTF
.,TRBJ1-2,.,TRBV30,TGTGCCTGGAGTTTCTCTCTGGATGACAGCTTCTATGGCTACACCTTC,CAWSFSLDDSFYGYTF
.,TRBJ1-5,.,TRBV3-1/TRBV3-2,TGTGCCAGCAGCCAAGGGGACAATAGGCATCAGCCCCAGCATTTT,CASSQGDNRHQPQHF
.,TRBJ2-2,TRBD2,TRBV24-1,TGTGCCACCAGTGATCCGTCTCGGGGGGACACCGGGGAGCTGTTTTTT,CATSDPSRGDTGELFF